Here is one T cell receptor beta chain with its context. Its antigen is undetermined. At one end the junction does not follow the germline gene, possibly because of a read error. Germline loops: CDR1 SGHDN, CDR2 FVKESK. CDR3 size: 11 residues. Alongside a J-beta primer mix, a sample-barcoded 5' primer served in a second PCR lasting roughly 7 to 11 cycles. TCRdb reanalysed the 5' RACE reads using MiXCR and keeps one entry per CDR3 protein. The sample lists more than 1.4 million distinct CDR3 sequences; 42% were seen once. These data belong to a study of blood T cells in healthy people across ages. Study-wide points: Relative to aged donors, long-lived donors carried more naive CD4+ cells and displayed higher diversity.

Aged about 6 to 100, donors were systemically healthy Caucasians from Russia. The source material was blood. The sequence derives from a woman in her late teens or twenties in good health. The rearrangement links TRBV14 to TRBJ2-7; D is undetermined. As DNA, the CDR3 is TGTGCCAACAGCCAGTACGAGGCCCAGTACTTC. This translates into CANSQYEAQYF.